These T cell receptor beta chains were read from a single sample in a study of T cells in localized non-small cell lung cancer. The method was immunoSEQ multiplex PCR; TCRdb's version includes in-frame clones alone and lacks a portion of them. Found here are 38,000 or so clones, about 86% of them singletons; the top ten hold about 7%. Material: peripheral blood mononuclear cells, obtained before any cancer treatment. The receptors stem from a male donor older than 55 with stage II lung adenocarcinoma. The CDR3 runs from the conserved cysteine through the conserved F or W. The order of the fields is D gene, V gene, clone size, J gene, CDR3 protein, CDR3 DNA. D genes are given only for firm matches. Part of the rows lack a size; the others show once, few, many or a class for expanded clones.

d_call: .
v_call: TRBV9
clone_size: .
j_call: TRBJ2-1
cdr3_aa: CASSPGLGYNEQFF
cdr3_nt: TGTGCCAGCAGCCCGGGACTTGGATACAATGAGCAGTTCTTC

d_call: TRBD2
v_call: TRBV4-1
clone_size: .
j_call: TRBJ2-7
cdr3_aa: CASSHATSGSIYEQYF
cdr3_nt: TGCGCCAGCAGCCACGCTACTAGCGGGAGTATCTACGAGCAGTACTTC

d_call: .
v_call: TRBV7-3
clone_size: .
j_call: TRBJ2-5
cdr3_aa: CASSLGSNPYQETQYF
cdr3_nt: TGTGCCAGCAGCTTGGGGTCCAACCCCTACCAAGAGACCCAGTACTTC

d_call: .
v_call: TRBV7-2
clone_size: .
j_call: TRBJ1-1
cdr3_aa: CASSLTPQVNTEAFF
cdr3_nt: TGTGCCAGCAGCCTCACCCCACAGGTGAACACTGAAGCTTTCTTT

d_call: .
v_call: TRBV6-1
clone_size: .
j_call: TRBJ1-1
cdr3_aa: CASSEGTYTRSTEAFF
cdr3_nt: TGTGCCAGCAGTGAGGGGACATACACCCGGAGCACTGAAGCTTTCTTT

d_call: .
v_call: TRBV7-2
clone_size: .
j_call: TRBJ1-5
cdr3_aa: CASSSTYSNQPQHF
cdr3_nt: TGTGCCAGCAGCTCCACCTATAGCAATCAGCCCCAGCATTTT

d_call: .
v_call: TRBV7-2
clone_size: .
j_call: TRBJ2-5
cdr3_aa: CASSLLLRGGETQYF
cdr3_nt: TGTGCCAGCAGCTTATTACTTCGGGGAGGAGAGACCCAGTACTTC

d_call: .
v_call: TRBV7-6
clone_size: .
j_call: TRBJ1-2
cdr3_aa: CASSLVAGDYGYTF
cdr3_nt: TGTGCCAGCAGCTTAGTTGCAGGGGACTATGGCTACACCTTC

d_call: .
v_call: TRBV7-7
clone_size: .
j_call: TRBJ1-5
cdr3_aa: CASSRNSNQPQHF
cdr3_nt: TGTGCTAGCAGCCGGAATAGCAATCAGCCCCAGCATTTT

d_call: .
v_call: TRBV20-1
clone_size: few
j_call: TRBJ1-1
cdr3_aa: CSALARAEAFF
cdr3_nt: TGCAGTGCTCTGGCTCGGGCTGAAGCTTTCTTT

d_call: .
v_call: TRBV10-3
clone_size: few
j_call: TRBJ1-2
cdr3_aa: CAISDRDEAGYTF
cdr3_nt: TGTGCCATCAGTGACCGGGATGAGGCTGGCTACACCTTC

d_call: .
v_call: TRBV9
clone_size: .
j_call: TRBJ2-3
cdr3_aa: CASSVALTDTQYF
cdr3_nt: TGTGCCAGCAGCGTAGCTTTAACAGATACGCAGTATTTT

d_call: .
v_call: TRBV30
clone_size: few
j_call: TRBJ1-1
cdr3_aa: CAWTQGLNTEAFF
cdr3_nt: TGTGCCTGGACACAGGGCTTGAACACTGAAGCTTTCTTT

d_call: .
v_call: TRBV5-8
clone_size: .
j_call: TRBJ1-5
cdr3_aa: CASSLGLPNQPQHF
cdr3_nt: TGTGCCAGCAGCTTAGGACTCCCCAATCAGCCCCAGCATTTT

d_call: .
v_call: TRBV5-6
clone_size: .
j_call: TRBJ2-5
cdr3_aa: CASSAFSGFGGETQYF
cdr3_nt: TGTGCCAGCAGCGCGTTCTCAGGGTTTGGGGGGGAGACCCAGTACTTC

d_call: .
v_call: TRBV30
clone_size: .
j_call: TRBJ1-1
cdr3_aa: CAWVWGMNTEAFF
cdr3_nt: TGTGCCTGGGTTTGGGGCATGAACACTGAAGCTTTCTTT

d_call: .
v_call: TRBV28
clone_size: .
j_call: TRBJ2-6
cdr3_aa: CASTKGAGANVLTF
cdr3_nt: TGTGCCAGTACTAAGGGGGCTGGGGCCAACGTCCTGACTTTC

d_call: .
v_call: TRBV29-1
clone_size: .
j_call: TRBJ2-7
cdr3_aa: CSVERGREPYEQYF
cdr3_nt: TGCAGCGTTGAACGGGGGAGAGAACCCTACGAGCAGTACTTC

d_call: .
v_call: TRBV18
clone_size: .
j_call: TRBJ1-4
cdr3_aa: CASSPLSSGEKLFF
cdr3_nt: TGTGCCAGCTCACCATTATCCTCGGGGGAAAAACTGTTTTTT

d_call: TRBD2
v_call: TRBV30
clone_size: .
j_call: TRBJ2-7
cdr3_aa: CAWSAYSAPGLAGVYEQYF
cdr3_nt: TGTGCCTGGAGTGCCTACTCGGCTCCGGGACTAGCGGGGGTCTACGAGCAGTACTTC

d_call: TRBD1
v_call: TRBV29-1
clone_size: .
j_call: TRBJ1-2
cdr3_aa: CSGTGETSYGYTF
cdr3_nt: TGCAGCGGGACAGGAGAAACGAGTTATGGCTACACCTTC

d_call: .
v_call: TRBV30
clone_size: .
j_call: TRBJ2-6
cdr3_aa: CAWIRGGTGANVLTF
cdr3_nt: TGTGCCTGGATTCGAGGGGGAACTGGGGCCAACGTCCTGACTTTC

d_call: .
v_call: TRBV27
clone_size: .
j_call: TRBJ1-2
cdr3_aa: CASRSQGTYGYTF
cdr3_nt: TGTGCCAGCAGATCTCAGGGAACTTATGGCTACACCTTC

d_call: .
v_call: TRBV5-1
clone_size: .
j_call: TRBJ1-2
cdr3_aa: CASSLAYSTGYGYTF
cdr3_nt: TGCGCCAGCAGCTTGGCCTATAGTACAGGGTATGGCTACACCTTC

d_call: .
v_call: TRBV29-1
clone_size: .
j_call: TRBJ2-7
cdr3_aa: CSVTGTLTYEQYF
cdr3_nt: TGCAGCGTAACCGGGACCTTGACCTACGAGCAGTACTTC

d_call: TRBD1
v_call: TRBV4-1
clone_size: .
j_call: TRBJ2-1
cdr3_aa: CASSQTPTGELPYNEQFF
cdr3_nt: TGCGCCAGCAGCCAGACACCCACAGGGGAGCTTCCCTACAATGAGCAGTTCTTC

d_call: TRBD2
v_call: TRBV13
clone_size: .
j_call: TRBJ2-5
cdr3_aa: CASSFLGERGQETQYF
cdr3_nt: TGTGCCAGCAGCTTCCTGGGGGAGCGGGGCCAAGAGACCCAGTACTTC

d_call: .
v_call: TRBV7-8
clone_size: .
j_call: TRBJ2-5
cdr3_aa: CAGSLASLGTQETQYF
cdr3_nt: TGTGCCGGCAGCTTAGCTTCTCTGGGGACCCAAGAGACCCAGTACTTC

d_call: TRBD1
v_call: TRBV29-1
clone_size: .
j_call: TRBJ1-4
cdr3_aa: CSVEIPTGNNEKLFF
cdr3_nt: TGCAGCGTTGAGATCCCGACAGGGAATAATGAAAAACTGTTTTTT

d_call: .
v_call: TRBV28
clone_size: .
j_call: TRBJ1-1
cdr3_aa: CASSFEDRLNTEAFF
cdr3_nt: TGTGCCAGCAGTTTCGAGGACAGACTGAACACTGAAGCTTTCTTT

d_call: .
v_call: TRBV4-1
clone_size: .
j_call: TRBJ2-7
cdr3_aa: CASSQQLSYEQYF
cdr3_nt: TGCGCCAGCAGCCAACAGCTTTCCTACGAGCAGTACTTC

d_call: TRBD2
v_call: TRBV29-1
clone_size: once
j_call: TRBJ2-1
cdr3_aa: CSVEAGGYNEQFF
cdr3_nt: TGCAGCGTTGAGGCGGGAGGGTACAATGAGCAGTTCTTC

d_call: .
v_call: TRBV29-1
clone_size: .
j_call: TRBJ2-3
cdr3_aa: CSTIPTRDTDTQYF
cdr3_nt: TGCAGCACCATACCGACTAGGGACACAGATACGCAGTATTTT

d_call: .
v_call: TRBV11-1
clone_size: .
j_call: TRBJ1-1
cdr3_aa: CASSSRAGSNYEAFF
cdr3_nt: TGTGCCAGCAGCTCCCGCGCCGGGAGCAATTATGAAGCTTTCTTT

d_call: TRBD1
v_call: TRBV13
clone_size: .
j_call: TRBJ2-4
cdr3_aa: CASSFGQGNQYF
cdr3_nt: TGTGCCAGCAGCTTTGGACAGGGTAATCAGTACTTC

d_call: .
v_call: TRBV28
clone_size: .
j_call: TRBJ1-6
cdr3_aa: CASGGNSPLHF
cdr3_nt: TGTGCCAGTGGGGGTAATTCACCCCTCCACTTT

d_call: .
v_call: TRBV4-1
clone_size: .
j_call: TRBJ2-1
cdr3_aa: CASSQSPARSSYNEQFF
cdr3_nt: TGCGCCAGCAGCCAATCCCCAGCGCGGAGCTCCTACAATGAGCAGTTCTTC

d_call: TRBD2
v_call: TRBV5-1
clone_size: .
j_call: TRBJ2-2
cdr3_aa: CASSAGLDATGELFF
cdr3_nt: TGCGCCAGCAGCGCGGGACTAGATGCCACCGGGGAGCTGTTTTTT

d_call: TRBD2
v_call: TRBV10-3
clone_size: once
j_call: TRBJ2-7
cdr3_aa: CAISESGGSSYEQYF
cdr3_nt: TGTGCCATCAGTGAGTCCGGCGGGAGCTCCTACGAGCAGTACTTC

d_call: TRBD2
v_call: TRBV7-2
clone_size: few
j_call: TRBJ2-3
cdr3_aa: CASSLGSGRTDTQYF
cdr3_nt: TGTGCCAGCAGCTTAGGGAGCGGGAGAACAGATACGCAGTATTTT

d_call: .
v_call: TRBV19
clone_size: .
j_call: TRBJ1-5
cdr3_aa: CASRARDYSNQPQHF
cdr3_nt: TGTGCCAGTAGAGCCAGGGATTATAGCAATCAGCCCCAGCATTTT

d_call: .
v_call: TRBV9
clone_size: .
j_call: TRBJ2-2
cdr3_aa: CASSVRVTGELFF
cdr3_nt: TGTGCCAGCAGCGTGAGGGTCACCGGGGAGCTGTTTTTT

d_call: .
v_call: TRBV6-5
clone_size: .
j_call: TRBJ1-5
cdr3_aa: CASAPLGGYQPQHF
cdr3_nt: TGTGCCAGCGCGCCCCTTGGAGGATATCAGCCCCAGCATTTT

d_call: .
v_call: TRBV7-9
clone_size: .
j_call: TRBJ1-3
cdr3_aa: CASSLPGSSGNTIYF
cdr3_nt: TGTGCCAGCAGCTTACCGGGGAGCTCTGGAAACACCATATATTTT

d_call: .
v_call: TRBV27
clone_size: .
j_call: TRBJ1-1
cdr3_aa: CASRKGNTEAFF
cdr3_nt: TGTGCCAGCAGAAAGGGGAACACTGAAGCTTTCTTT

d_call: .
v_call: TRBV7-2
clone_size: .
j_call: TRBJ1-6
cdr3_aa: CASSLYMSAVQPLHF
cdr3_nt: TGTGCCAGCAGCTTATACATGTCGGCTGTCCAACCCCTCCACTTT

d_call: .
v_call: TRBV21-1
clone_size: .
j_call: TRBJ2-7
cdr3_aa: CASSVNRGHTNYEQYF
cdr3_nt: TGTGCCAGCAGCGTGAACAGGGGGCACACCAACTACGAGCAGTACTTC

d_call: .
v_call: TRBV5-1
clone_size: .
j_call: TRBJ2-2
cdr3_aa: CASSLGDNTGELFF
cdr3_nt: TGCGCCAGCAGCTTGGGGGACAACACCGGGGAGCTGTTTTTT

d_call: TRBD1
v_call: TRBV6-5
clone_size: .
j_call: TRBJ2-5
cdr3_aa: CASSGGTGGPQYF
cdr3_nt: TGTGCCAGCAGTGGGGGGACAGGGGGGCCCCAGTACTTC